The sequence of this T cell receptor (beta chain) was determined in a study of control samples from healthy donors and cancer patients. The data were produced by immunoSEQ multiplex PCR, yet TCRdb's version contains in-frame clones alone and is incomplete. The sample consists of roughly 120,000 clones, just over 90% of them appearing once. Germline CDR1 SGHVS, CDR2 FNYEAQ. V shed 5 bases and J 7 bases; nucleotides not matched to a gene: 12. CDR3 length: 16 amino acids. This TCR derives from a man aged 50-59 years with head and neck cancer. The material sequenced was PBMCs. The gene calls are TRBV7-6 and TRBJ2-2; TRBD1 matches at 8 bases. This CDR3 is CASSSLRTGSIGELFF. DNA of the CDR3: TGTGCCAGCAGCAGCTTAAGGACAGGGTCGATCGGGGAGCTGTTTTTT.